Listed here are 2 T cell receptor beta chains from one sample, sequenced in a study of T cell clusters in autoimmune cytopenias. Each sample's input was 200 to 300 ng genomic DNA, some 38,000 genome equivalents. TRB was amplified by touch-down multiplex PCR, primer pools A and B combined. Following a re-call of the multiplex PCR reads, TCRdb has one entry per CDR3 protein and lacks DNA. The sample includes roughly 3,000 distinct CDR3 sequences. The sequenced material came from peripheral blood. The receptors come from a human donor with an autoimmune cytopenia, with autoimmune hepatitis or in good health (not recorded which).

By frequency, this clonotype registers large. The gene calls are TRBV19 and TRBJ2-7; TCRdb outputs TRBD1, but without DNA this stays unchecked. There are 12 residues in the CDR3. Germline V lookup: CDR1 LNHDA, CDR2 SQIVND (reference sequence). The CDR3 sequence: CASSGTGYEQYF.

The chain combines TRBV5-1 with TRBJ1-1. The CDR3 covers 15 residues. Per the germline V gene, CDR1 is SGHRS and CDR2 is YFSETQ. Here the CDR3 reads CASSPTGSLNTEAFF.